This TCR beta chain is from a study of shared clonotypes between healthy human individuals. Whole-study findings and limits: An expected dependence of interdonor clonotype sharing on sequencing depth was noted.

Data came from immunoSEQ multiplex PCR; TCRdb stores just in-frame clones and leaves some out. The sample yields roughly 1 million clones, around 76% seen once. Details on this clone: No antigen is known for it.

Per germline, CDR1 MNHEY and CDR2 SMNVEV (reference sequence). The CDR3 sequence is 13 residues long. Trimming removed 3 bases from V and 8 bases from J, with 13 bases in between. Naive CD4+ cells were CD45RA-selected; the remaining cells were memory. V and J are TRBV27 and TRBJ1-2; D perhaps matches TRBD1 (6 bases). The clonotype originates from a young man in good health. The sample consisted of memory CD4+ T cells sorted from blood. The subset was: CD45RA-negative fraction. As DNA, the CDR3 is TGTGCCAGCAGTTTTACAGGGACTCACGGCTACACCTTC. Protein sequence: CASSFTGTHGYTF.